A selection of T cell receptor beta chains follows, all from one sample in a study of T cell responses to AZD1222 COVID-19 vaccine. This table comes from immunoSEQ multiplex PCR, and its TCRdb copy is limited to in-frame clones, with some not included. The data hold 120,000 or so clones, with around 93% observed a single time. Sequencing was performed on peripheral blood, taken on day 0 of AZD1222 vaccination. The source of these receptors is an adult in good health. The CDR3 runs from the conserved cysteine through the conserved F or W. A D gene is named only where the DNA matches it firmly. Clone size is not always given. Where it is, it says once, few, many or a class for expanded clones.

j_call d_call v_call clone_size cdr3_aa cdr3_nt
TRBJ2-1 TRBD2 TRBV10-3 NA CAIKTSGDYNEQFF TGTGCCATCAAGACTAGCGGAGACTACAATGAGCAGTTCTTC
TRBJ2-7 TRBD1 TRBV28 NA CASSLGVVGDRRYEQYF TGTGCCAGCAGTTTAGGGGTCGTAGGGGACAGGCGGTACGAGCAGTACTTC
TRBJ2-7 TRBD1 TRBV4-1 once CASSQDYDRGSYEQYF TGCGCCAGCAGCCAAGATTACGACAGGGGCTCCTACGAGCAGTACTTC
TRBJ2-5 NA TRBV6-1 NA CASSETFDVGETQYF TGTGCCAGCAGTGAGACATTTGATGTGGGGGAGACCCAGTACTTC
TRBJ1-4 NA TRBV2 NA CASSESRVQGTVPEKLFF TGTGCCAGCAGTGAAAGTAGGGTACAGGGAACTGTCCCCGAAAAACTGTTTTTT
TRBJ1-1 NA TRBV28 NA CASSLPPVWRAFF TGTGCCAGCAGTCTGCCCCCGGTGTGGCGGGCTTTCTTT
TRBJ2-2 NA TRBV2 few CASRAGANTGELFF TGTGCCAGCAGGGCAGGCGCGAACACCGGGGAGCTGTTTTTT
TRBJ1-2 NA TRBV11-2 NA CASSLDYSPLLGYTF TGTGCCAGCAGCTTAGATTATTCGCCCCTCCTTGGCTACACCTTC
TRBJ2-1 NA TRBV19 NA CASSITTYNEQFF TGTGCCAGTAGTATAACCACGTACAATGAGCAGTTCTTC
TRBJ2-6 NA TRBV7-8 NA CASSLIGTTSPLSGANVLTF TGTGCCAGCAGCTTAATAGGGACAACATCCCCCCTCTCTGGGGCCAACGTCCTGACTTTC
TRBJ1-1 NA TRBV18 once CASLPSLGGAFF TGTGCCAGCTTGCCCAGCCTTGGAGGGGCTTTCTTT
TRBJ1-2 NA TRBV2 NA CASILDAFYGYTF TGTGCCAGCATCTTGGACGCCTTTTATGGCTACACCTTC
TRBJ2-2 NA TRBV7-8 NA CASRPRRGHGTGELFF TGTGCCAGCAGGCCACGGAGGGGGCATGGCACCGGGGAGCTGTTTTTT
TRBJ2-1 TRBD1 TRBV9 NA CASTGRGPIGYNEQFF TGTGCCAGCACAGGAAGGGGGCCAATTGGATACAATGAGCAGTTCTTC
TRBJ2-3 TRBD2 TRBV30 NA CACRLAGVTDTQYF TGTGCCTGTAGACTAGCGGGAGTGACAGATACGCAGTATTTT
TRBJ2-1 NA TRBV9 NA CASSTEAHNEQFF TGTGCCAGCAGCACGGAAGCGCACAATGAGCAGTTCTTC
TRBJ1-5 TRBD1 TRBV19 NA CASRWTGNQPQHF TGTGCCAGTAGATGGACAGGGAATCAGCCCCAGCATTTT
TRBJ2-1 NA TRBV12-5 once CASGFQDSFYEQFF TGTGCTAGTGGTTTCCAGGACTCATTCTATGAGCAGTTCTTC
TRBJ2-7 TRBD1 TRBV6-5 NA CASSSSSTGGTYEQYF TGTGCCAGCAGTTCCTCCTCGACAGGGGGAACCTACGAGCAGTACTTC
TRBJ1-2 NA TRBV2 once CASSEARQLYGYTF TGTGCCAGCAGTGAAGCAAGACAGTTGTATGGCTACACCTTC
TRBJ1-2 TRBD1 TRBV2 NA CASSSGTGLSYGYTF TGTGCCAGCAGTTCCGGGACAGGGTTAAGTTATGGCTACACCTTC
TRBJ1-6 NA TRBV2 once CASSDLQGVGSPLHF TGTGCCAGCAGTGACCTTCAGGGCGTCGGTTCACCCCTCCACTTT
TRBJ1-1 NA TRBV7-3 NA CASSLNRNTEAFF TGTGCCAGCAGCTTAAACAGGAACACTGAAGCTTTCTTT
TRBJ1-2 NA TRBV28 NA CASSIRRGLLYGYTF TGTGCCAGCAGTATCCGACGGGGGCTGCTATATGGCTACACCTTC
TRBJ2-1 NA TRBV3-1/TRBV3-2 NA CASSQESHWSSYNEQFF TGTGCCAGCAGCCAAGAGTCCCATTGGAGCTCCTACAATGAGCAGTTCTTC
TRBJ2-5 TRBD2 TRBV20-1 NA CSASRREGQETQYF TGCAGTGCTAGTAGGCGGGAGGGCCAAGAGACCCAGTACTTC
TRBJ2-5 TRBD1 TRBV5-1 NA CASSRDSLQETQYF TGCGCCAGCAGTCGGGACAGTCTACAAGAGACCCAGTACTTC
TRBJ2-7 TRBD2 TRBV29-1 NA CSVETSGSYEQYF TGCAGCGTTGAAACTAGCGGTTCCTACGAGCAGTACTTC
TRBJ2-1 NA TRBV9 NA CASSVGQIPQNEQFF TGTGCCAGCAGCGTAGGTCAGATCCCCCAGAATGAGCAGTTCTTC
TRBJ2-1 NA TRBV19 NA CASSTLATSYNEQFF TGTGCCAGTAGTACATTAGCGACCTCCTACAATGAGCAGTTCTTC
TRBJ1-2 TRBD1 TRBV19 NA CASSGGTATTGYTF TGTGCCAGTAGTGGTGGGACAGCGACGACTGGCTACACCTTC
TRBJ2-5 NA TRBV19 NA CASSIGRVTQETQYF TGTGCCAGTAGTATAGGCAGGGTCACCCAAGAGACCCAGTACTTC
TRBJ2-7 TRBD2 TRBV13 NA CASSLLTSLAGRYEQYF TGTGCCAGCAGCTTACTTACGTCACTAGCGGGAAGGTACGAGCAGTACTTC
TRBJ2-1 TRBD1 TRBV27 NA CASSITGTGGFDEQFF TGTGCCAGCAGTATAACCGGGACAGGGGGCTTTGATGAGCAGTTCTTC
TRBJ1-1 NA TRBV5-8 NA CASHYRGRGNTEAFF TGTGCCAGCCACTATCGGGGGCGGGGGAACACTGAAGCTTTCTTT
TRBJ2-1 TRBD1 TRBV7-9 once CASSLSWTGVPNNEQFF TGTGCCAGCAGCTTATCTTGGACAGGGGTTCCCAATAATGAGCAGTTCTTC
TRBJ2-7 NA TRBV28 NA CASSLRREQYF TGTGCCAGCAGTTTGAGGCGGGAGCAGTACTTC
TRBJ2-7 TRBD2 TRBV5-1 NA CASSLASGSLGSYEQYF TGCGCCAGCAGCTTGGCTAGCGGCTCACTAGGATCCTACGAGCAGTACTTC
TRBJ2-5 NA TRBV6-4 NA CASSDSRVKKETQYF TGTGCCAGCAGTGACTCGCGGGTAAAAAAAGAGACCCAGTACTTC
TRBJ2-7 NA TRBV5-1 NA CASSFISRDYEQYF TGCGCCAGCAGCTTTATCTCCCGAGACTACGAGCAGTACTTC
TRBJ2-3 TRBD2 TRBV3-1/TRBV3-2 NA CASSLGTSGLDTQYF TGTGCCAGCAGCCTAGGGACTAGCGGCCTTGATACGCAGTATTTT
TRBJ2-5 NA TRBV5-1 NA CASSLTGSGETQYF TGCGCCAGCAGCTTGACAGGGTCGGGGGAGACCCAGTACTTC
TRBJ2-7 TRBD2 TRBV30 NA CAWSIASGRDEQYF TGTGCCTGGAGTATTGCCAGCGGGAGGGACGAGCAGTACTTC
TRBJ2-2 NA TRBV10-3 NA CAISESQNTGELFF TGTGCCATCAGTGAGTCTCAGAACACCGGGGAGCTGTTTTTT
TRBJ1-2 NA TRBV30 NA CAWSVRPLLLYGYTF TGTGCCTGGAGTGTACGGCCGCTCCTCCTCTATGGCTACACCTTC
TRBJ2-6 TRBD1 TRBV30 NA CAWSGTGWSGANVLTF TGTGCCTGGAGTGGGACAGGGTGGTCTGGGGCCAACGTCCTGACTTTC
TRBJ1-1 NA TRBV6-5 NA CASSYGPGMNTEAFF TGTGCCAGCAGTTACGGTCCAGGAATGAACACTGAAGCTTTCTTT
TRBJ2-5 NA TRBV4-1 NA CASSLLQGLGTQYF TGCGCCAGCAGCCTACTACAGGGTCTGGGGACCCAGTACTTC
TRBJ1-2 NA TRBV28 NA CASSSPGSGYTF TGTGCCAGCAGTTCCCCCGGGAGCGGCTACACCTTC
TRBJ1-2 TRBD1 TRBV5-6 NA CASSTWDRNYGYTF TGTGCCAGCAGCACATGGGACAGGAACTATGGCTACACCTTC